The rows below give T cell receptor beta chains drawn from one sample of a study of immune characterization of retroperitoneal liposarcoma. A single record per CDR3 protein comes from TCRdb applying MiXCR to the PCR reads. The sample contains over 1,100 distinct CDR3 sequences, about half of which appear only once. Sequences were obtained from tumor tissue. These receptors all come from a female donor with retroperitoneal liposarcoma. CDR3s include the opening cysteine and the closing phenylalanine or tryptophan.

CDR3	V	J
CASSLGQGMEQFF	TRBV7-6	-
CASSQSLAGGSEQYF	TRBV4-1	-
CASSSGTENEQFF	TRBV6-5	TRBJ2-1
CASSFRQPPTQYF	TRBV12-3/TRBV12-4	TRBJ2-3
CASSDDTYNEQFF	TRBV6-6	TRBJ2-1
CASSEITLGAYGYTF	TRBV6-1	TRBJ1-2
CAGAPGLAGDGTQYF	TRBV6-1	-
CASGPAGELPYF	TRBV6-1	TRBJ2-1
CASIETGGRATNYGYTF	TRBV6-6	TRBJ1-2
CASRTGATNEQFF	TRBV27	TRBJ2-1
CASSFVNYNEQFF	TRBV12-3/TRBV12-4	TRBJ2-1
CASRLAGWRVDTQYF	TRBV6-5	TRBJ2-3
CASSYGPLADYNEQFF	TRBV6-5	TRBJ2-1
CASTQTGLAGKSYEQFF	TRBV27	-
CASSWGSSYNEQFF	TRBV27	TRBJ2-1
CASSLRGQATDTQYF	TRBV7-2	TRBJ2-3